This entry lists 21 T cell receptor beta chains sequenced from one sample in a study of cytomegalovirus exposure and HLA in healthy donors. Researchers ran the PCR with 60 Vbeta and 13 Jbeta primers. Some clones are missing from TCRdb's copy, which holds only in-frame ones; the method was immunoSEQ multiplex PCR. The repertoire holds fewer than 150,000 clones, roughly 80% seen once, with roughly 9.2% in the top ten. Sequencing used PBMCs. The receptors were sampled from a female donor in good health and CMV-seropositive.

To note about this clone: Additional DNA sequences in this sample encode the identical CDR3. V is TRBV2 and J is TRBJ2-3; 7 bases agree with TRBD1. There are 15 residues in the CDR3. CDR1 SNHLY and CDR2 FYNNEI come from the germline V gene. The junction had 7 bases not matched to a gene; V was cut back by 6 bases and J by 1 base. In DNA form, the CDR3 reads TGTGCCAGCAGCCGACAGGGAGAGGGCACAGATACGCAGTATTTT. Translated, it gives CASSRQGEGTDTQYF. The full variable domain, with the rest looked up from reference TRBV2 and TRBJ2-3, is EPEVTQTPSHQVTQMGQEVILRCVPISNHLYFYWYRQILGQKVEFLVSFYNNEISEKSEIFDDQFSVERPDGSNFTLKIRSTKLEDSAMYFCASSRQGEGTDTQYFGPGTRLTVL.

V usage is TRBV23-1 and J usage is TRBJ1-5, with 7 bases matching TRBD1. TRBV23-1 is an ORF, and what it does is uncertain. There are 17 residues in the CDR3. V lost 6 bases and J lost 1; bases outside the gene matches: 12. Here the CDR3 reads CASRLGQVDGSNQPQHF. The CDR3 DNA is TGCGCCAGCAGGCTCGGACAGGTCGATGGCAGCAATCAGCCCCAGCATTTT.

V gene TRBV7-2 combines with J gene TRBJ2-1, with 8 nucleotides matching TRBD1. The V gene end was trimmed by 3 bases and the J gene end by 0 bases; junction bases not matched to a gene: 10. Per the germline V gene, CDR1 is SGHTA and CDR2 is FQGNSA. This CDR3 has 18 residues. The CDR3 coding sequence is TGTGCCAGCAGCTTCTACATGGGGACAGGTAGCTCCTACAATGAGCAGTTCTTC. Amino acid sequence: CASSFYMGTGSSYNEQFF.

This clone occurred a few times. J is TRBJ2-5 and V is TRBV30; D is unresolved. Trimming stripped 0 bases from V and 4 bases from J, with 6 bases between. CDR1 and CDR2 from the germline V gene are GTSNPN and SVGIG (reference sequence). The CDR3 extends over 12 amino acids. The CDR3 is CAWSVMRETQYF. CDR3 nucleotides: TGTGCCTGGAGTGTAATGAGAGAGACCCAGTACTTC. The whole variable domain, remainder taken from reference TRBV30 and TRBJ2-5, is SQTIHQWPATLVQPVGSPLSLECTVEGTSNPNLYWYRQAAGRGLQLLFYSVGIGQISSEVPQNLSASRPQDRQFILSSKKLLLSDSGFYLCAWSVMRETQYFGPGTRLLVL.

The sample holds a few counts of this clone. The CDR3 sequence: CAISESTGGPNEQFF. The CDR3, as DNA: TGTGCCATCAGTGAGTCAACAGGGGGGCCAAATGAGCAGTTCTTC. The chain couples TRBV10-3 to TRBJ2-1, with TRBD1 matching over 8 bases. Germline V CDR1 and CDR2: ENHRY, SYGVKD. The J segment lost 7 bases and the V segment lost 0 bases, leaving 5 bases of the junction unmatched. The CDR3 consists of 15 residues.

This chain links TRBV6-5 with TRBJ2-7, with 8 bases aligning to TRBD1. The junction had 9 bases not matched to a gene; V was cut back by 11 bases and J by 6 bases. CDR3 size: 12 residues. Germline V gene data show CDR1 as MNHEY and CDR2 as SVGAGI. DNA of the CDR3: TGTGCCTCTTGGGACAGGCAGTCCGAGCAGTACTTC. Its protein is CASWDRQSEQYF.

The gene calls are TRBV6-5 and TRBJ2-7; D not resolved. This CDR3 comprises 15 residues. Trimming removed 2 bases from V and 1 base from J, with 12 bases in between. The V gene's germline CDR1 is MNHEY and CDR2 SVGAGI. CDR3 nucleotide sequence: TGTGCCAGCAGTTACGGGTGGGCCGGATCCTACGAGCAGTACTTC. Protein: CASSYGWAGSYEQYF.

The V and J genes are TRBV9 and TRBJ2-5; 10 nucleotides agree with TRBD2. Germline loops: CDR1 SGDLS, CDR2 YYNGEE. There are 18 residues in the CDR3. J gave up 2 bases and V 3 bases, and 13 bases lay outside the gene matches. CDR3 coding DNA: TGTGCCAGCAGCGAGAGGGAAATTAGCGGGGGGCATCAAGAGACCCAGTACTTC. This gives the protein CASSEREISGGHQETQYF. Using reference TRBV9 and TRBJ2-5 for the parts outside the CDR3, the full variable domain is DSGVTQTPKHLITATGQRVTLRCSPRSGDLSVYWYQQSLDQGLQFLIQYYNGEERAKGNILERFSAQQFPDLHSELNLSSLELGDSALYFCASSEREISGGHQETQYFGPGTRLLVL.

V usage is TRBV7-9 and J usage is TRBJ2-7; D is undetermined. The CDR3 is 13 amino acids. Trimming removed 5 bases at V and 0 bases at J, with 8 bases between. Germline lookup yields CDR1 SEHNR and CDR2 FQNEAQ (reference sequence). This CDR3 reads CASSRVGSYEQYF. CDR3 sequence (DNA): TGTGCCAGCAGCCGGGTGGGCTCCTACGAGCAGTACTTC.

The chain carries TRBV11-2 and TRBJ2-1, with D possibly being TRBD2 (6 bases). The CDR3 covers 13 residues. V was clipped by 4 bases and J by 9 bases, with 13 bases between them. CDR1 and CDR2 (germline): SGHAT, FQNNGV. The CDR3 DNA follows: TGTGCCAGCAGCTACGAAGGGACTGGTGAGCAGTTCTTC. Protein: CASSYEGTGEQFF.

This clone was counted a few times. The rearrangement joins TRBV6-1 to TRBJ2-2; 10 positions match TRBD1. The germline V gene encodes CDR1 MNHNS and CDR2 SASEGT. The length of the CDR3 is 16 residues. The ends lost 4 bases at V and 6 bases at J; junction bases unmatched: 8. CDR3 in amino acids: CASSGTGQGYPGELFF. CDR3 nucleotides: TGTGCCAGCAGTGGTACGGGACAGGGGTATCCCGGGGAGCTGTTTTTT.

In this sample, this clone turned up once. The rearrangement links TRBV9 to TRBJ2-5; TRBD1 is a possible D gene (6 bases). The J call is in doubt because the DNA end fits TRBJ2-7 better. The CDR3 is 13 amino acids. Germline CDR1 and CDR2: SGDLS and YYNGEE. CDR3 bases: TGTGCCAGCAGCGCCGGACAGAACTACGAGCAGTACTTC. The encoded protein is CASSAGQNYEQYF.

This clone occurred once. The genes are TRBV6-5 and TRBJ2-3; the match to TRBD2 covers 11 bases. V dropped 6 bases and J dropped 0; count of bases not matched to a gene: 2. This CDR3 is built from 15 residues. CDR1 is MNHEY and CDR2 is SVGAGI in the germline V gene. CDR3 in DNA: TGTGCCAGCAGAGTAGCGGGGGGGAGCACAGATACGCAGTATTTT. Protein sequence: CASRVAGGSTDTQYF.

CDR3 in DNA: TGTGCCAGCAGCTTAACCTGGAGGGCCACTGAAGCTTTCTTT. This translates into CASSLTWRATEAFF. The V call is TRBV7-8, the J call TRBJ1-1; D remains unclear. Germline-derived CDR1 and CDR2 are SGHVS and FQNEAQ. Trimming cost V 2 bases and J 4 bases, with 11 bases left between them. The CDR3 covers 14 residues.

The genes are TRBV7-9 and TRBJ1-5; 8 positions match TRBD1. The V and J ends lost 1 base and 6 bases, in that order; junction bases with no gene match: 2. Germline lookup yields CDR1 SEHNR and CDR2 FQNEAQ (reference sequence). CDR3 size: 14 residues. CDR3 sequence (DNA): TGTGCCAGCAGCTTAGGACAGGGGATTCAGCCCCAGCATTTT. Translating it yields CASSLGQGIQPQHF. The complete variable domain, with remaining parts taken from reference TRBV7-9 and TRBJ1-5, reads DTGVSQNPRHKITKRGQNVTFRCDPISEHNRLYWYRQTLGQGPEFLTYFQNEAQLEKSRLLSDRFSAERPKGSFSTLEIQRTEQGDSAMYLCASSLGQGIQPQHFGDGTRLSIL.

This chain joins TRBV9 and TRBJ1-4; no definite D call. Germline CDR1 SGDLS, CDR2 YYNGEE. The CDR3 sequence is 16 residues long. Trimming stripped 5 bases from V and 4 bases from J, with 18 bases between. The DNA of the CDR3 is TGTGCCAGCAGTCCCGAAGCCGGGGTATATAATGAAAAACTGTTTTTT. Protein: CASSPEAGVYNEKLFF.

This chain joins TRBV5-1 and TRBJ2-3, with 12 bases matching TRBD2. The trim removed 0 bases at V and 3 bases at J, leaving 5 bases unmatched. Germline assignment: CDR1 SGHRS and CDR2 YFSETQ. This CDR3 is 17 amino acids long. The CDR3 nucleotides read TGCGCCAGCAGCTTGGCCGCTAGCGGGGGGGGAACAGATACGCAGTATTTT. Translation gives CASSLAASGGGTDTQYF.

The chain uses TRBV5-4 and TRBJ1-1, with TRBD1 matching over 8 bases. The junction had 12 bases not matched to a gene; V was cut back by 5 bases and J by 3 bases. This CDR3 spans 16 amino acids. The germline V gene has CDR1 SGHNT and CDR2 YYREEE (reference sequence). In DNA, the CDR3 is TGTGCCAGCAGATGGGGGACAGGTCCTACCGACACTGAAGCTTTCTTT. Residues: CASRWGTGPTDTEAFF. Full variable domain (outside the CDR3, taken from reference TRBV5-4 and TRBJ1-1): ETGVTQSPTHLIKTRGQQVTLRCSSQSGHNTVSWYQQALGQGPQFIFQYYREEENGRGNFPPRFSGLQFPNYSSELNVNALELDDSALYLCASRWGTGPTDTEAFFGQGTRLTVV.

This chain connects TRBV9 to TRBJ1-5; maybe TRBD1 (5 bases). V was trimmed by 4 bases and J by 11 bases, leaving 16 bases between them. Germline V gene data show CDR1 as SGDLS and CDR2 as YYNGEE. The length of the CDR3 is 13 residues. This CDR3 reads CASSLGHAGSQHF. CDR3 DNA: TGTGCCAGCAGCTTAGGACATGCCGGTTCCCAGCATTTT.

This clone was seen a few times. This chain links TRBV7-2 with TRBJ1-5, with 11 positions matching TRBD1. Germline CDR1 SGHTA, CDR2 FQGNSA. This CDR3 comprises 18 residues. V shed 5 bases and J 0 bases; nucleotides not matched to a gene: 9. The CDR3 DNA sequence: TGTGCCAGCAGCCCCCGGGACAGGGGGGCCTATAGCAATCAGCCCCAGCATTTT. It encodes CASSPRDRGAYSNQPQHF.

This clone was picked up a small number of times. This chain uses TRBV10-2 with TRBJ1-1; 10 bases match TRBD1. Trimming cost V 10 bases and J 5 bases; bases outside gene matches: 13. The CDR3 covers 15 residues. Looked up from germline, CDR1 is WSHSY and CDR2 is SAAADI. For the CDR3, the DNA is TGCGCCACCACTGACTTAGGACAGGGGGTAACTGAAGCTTTCTTT. The encoded protein is CATTDLGQGVTEAFF.